One sample yielded the 14 T cell receptor beta chains listed below, sequenced in a study of T-cell reconstitution after alpha-beta-depleted transplantation in children. Unique molecular identifiers were built into the TCRbeta library. TCRdb itself ran the PCR reads through MiXCR, one entry per CDR3 protein. The table has about 830,000 distinct CDR3 sequences, roughly 15% seen once; the top ten hold roughly 5%. This specimen was PBMCs, mostly from graft donor cells, taken 360 days after TCRalphabeta/CD19-depleted stem cell transplant. The receptors were gathered from a male patient younger than 18 who had a stem cell transplant for acute lymphoblastic leukemia, so the T cells may come from the graft donor.

The gene calls are TRBV5-1 and TRBJ2-2, with 11 bases aligning to TRBD2. This CDR3 has 16 residues. The trim removed 2 bases at V and 4 bases at J, leaving 4 bases unmatched. Germline loops: CDR1 SGHRS, CDR2 YFSETQ. CDR3 amino acids: CASSFSGLAVTGELFF. The DNA of the CDR3 is TGCGCCAGCAGCTTTTCGGGACTAGCGGTCACCGGGGAGCTGTTTTTT. Based on the CDR3 plus reference TRBV5-1 and TRBJ2-2, the full variable domain is KAGVTQTPRYLIKTRGQQVTLSCSPISGHRSVSWYQQTPGQGLQFLFEYFSETQRNKGNFPGRFSGRQFSNSRSEMNVSTLELGDSALYLCASSFSGLAVTGELFFGEGSRLTVL.

This clonotype was seen a handful of times. The rearrangement links TRBV12-3 or TRBV12-4 to TRBJ1-2; D is unresolved. The CDR3 totals 13 residues. Trimming shortened V by 4 bases and J by 8 bases, and 14 bases separated the two germline ends. Here the CDR3 reads CASSSRQTLGYTF. The CDR3 coding sequence is TGTGCCAGCAGTTCAAGGCAGACCTTGGGCTACACCTTC.

This clonotype came up a few times. The V gene is TRBV27, the J gene TRBJ2-7; 7 bases match TRBD2. The CDR3 runs 14 residues. J lost 3 bases, V lost 5 bases, and 7 bases had no gene match. Per the germline V gene, CDR1 is MNHEY and CDR2 is SMNVEV (reference sequence). CDR3 DNA: TGTGCCAGCAGTCGACTAGCTACCTACTACGAGCAGTACTTC. Translating it yields CASSRLATYYEQYF.

In its sample, this clonotype was seen a few times. The gene calls are TRBV19 and TRBJ2-2, with a weak D call TRBD2 (6 bases). Trimming removed 6 bases from V and 1 base from J, with 21 bases in between. CDR1 LNHDA and CDR2 SQIVND come from the germline V gene (reference sequence). CDR3 size: 18 residues. The CDR3 DNA sequence: TGTGCCAGTAGATGGTGGCCACCGGGACTTAGGAACACCGGGGAGCTGTTTTTT. As protein: CASRWWPPGLRNTGELFF.

Details on this clonotype: No conserved phenylalanine or tryptophan is present at the end of the CDR3, so a read error is the likely explanation. The CDR3 region has the DNA TGCGCCAGCAGCTTGGGGATCGCCGGGACAGGGGGTCAGCCCCAGCATTAT. Residues: CASSLGIAGTGGQPQHY. This rearrangement joins TRBV5-1 to TRBJ1-5; 11 bases line up with TRBD1. Germline CDR1 and CDR2: SGHRS and YFSETQ. The ends lost 0 bases at V and 6 bases at J; junction bases unmatched: 8. The CDR3 length is 17 residues.

This clonotype appeared many times. The V call is TRBV7-7, the J call TRBJ2-4; 9 bases are a match to TRBD1. CDR1 and CDR2 (germline): SSHAT, FNYEAQ (reference sequence). The CDR3 has 13 amino acids. V gave up 3 bases and J gave up 8 bases; unmatched junction bases: 2. The CDR3 DNA is TGTGCCAGCAGCTTGGACAGGGGAGACATTCAGTACTTC. Its protein product is CASSLDRGDIQYF. The complete variable domain, with remaining parts taken from reference TRBV7-7 and TRBJ2-4, reads GAGVSQSPRYKVTKRGQDVTLRCDPISSHATLYWYQQALGQGPEFLTYFNYEAQPDKSGLPSDRFSAERPEGSISTLTIQRTEQRDSAMYRCASSLDRGDIQYFGAGTRLSVL.

The rearrangement joins TRBV19 to TRBJ2-2; D is possibly TRBD2 (6 bases). The CDR3 runs 13 residues. Germline V gives CDR1 LNHDA, CDR2 SQIVND (reference sequence). The chain's CDR3 is CVSGRRRTGELFF. CDR3 nucleotides: TGTGTATCCGGGAGAAGGCGCACCGGGGAGCTGTTTTTT.

This clonotype was counted at least ten times. This chain joins TRBV5-5 and TRBJ2-2; 13 bases line up with TRBD2. The V segment lost 5 bases and the J segment 5 bases; nucleotides outside the gene matches: 9. The CDR3 sequence is 17 residues long. The germline gives CDR1 SGHKS, CDR2 YYEKEE (reference sequence). Here the CDR3 DNA reads TGTGCCAGCAGAACTACTAGCGGGAGGGATCTAACCGGGGAGCTGTTTTTT. As protein: CASRTTSGRDLTGELFF.

This clonotype appeared a few times. J is TRBJ1-4 and V is TRBV7-8; 9 bases are shared with TRBD1. The CDR3 is made up of 17 amino acids. V shed 5 bases, J shed 7 bases, and the junction held 14 bases outside the gene matches. CDR1 is SGHVS and CDR2 is FQNEAQ in the germline V gene. The CDR3 DNA follows: TGTGCCAGCAGCACCGGGACAGGGCATCCAAGGGTTGAAAAACTGTTTTTT. Translation gives CASSTGTGHPRVEKLFF.

This clonotype was detected a few times. This rearrangement joins TRBV3-1 to TRBJ1-5; D is possibly TRBD1 (6 bases). Trimming removed 4 bases at V and 5 bases at J, with 12 bases between. The germline V gene has CDR1 LGHDT and CDR2 YNNKEL (reference sequence). The CDR3 consists of 14 residues. CDR3 coding DNA: TGTGCCAGCAGCCCTCAGGGGAATTATCAGCCCCAGCATTTT. Protein: CASSPQGNYQPQHF. The entire variable domain, with the rest obtained from reference TRBV3-1 and TRBJ1-5, is as follows: DTAVSQTPKYLVTQMGNDKSIKCEQNLGHDTMYWYKQDSKKFLKIMFSYNNKELIINETVPNRFSPKSPDKAHLNLHINSLELGDSAVYFCASSPQGNYQPQHFGDGTRLSIL.

This clonotype showed up just a few times. V is TRBV6-1 and J is TRBJ1-1, with no clear D. This CDR3 region has 13 residues. The germline V gene has CDR1 MNHNS and CDR2 SASEGT. The V and J ends lost 3 bases and 3 bases respectively, with 8 bases between them. CDR3 nucleotides: TGTGCCAGCAGTGAGTTAGAGGACACTGAAGCTTTCTTT. Encoded protein: CASSELEDTEAFF.

This clonotype was seen more than once but under ten times. The J gene is TRBJ1-2, the V gene TRBV9; 10 nucleotides line up with TRBD1. J gave up 4 bases and V 0 bases, and 3 bases lay outside the gene matches. CDR1 is SGDLS, CDR2 YYNGEE, per germline. CDR3 size: 15 residues. The CDR3: CASSVDGTGVYGYTF. As DNA, the CDR3 is TGTGCCAGCAGCGTAGACGGGACAGGGGTCTATGGCTACACCTTC.

The chain combines TRBV6-5 with TRBJ2-5, with 12 bases lining up with TRBD2. The CDR3 contains 15 residues. The V segment lost 2 bases and the J segment 5 bases; nucleotides outside the gene matches: 3. The germline gives CDR1 MNHEY, CDR2 SVGAGI. The CDR3 is CASSYKGLAGETQYF. The CDR3, as DNA: TGTGCCAGCAGTTACAAGGGACTAGCGGGCGAGACCCAGTACTTC.

This clonotype was found many times. The genes are TRBV6-7 and TRBJ2-2; a possible D gene is TRBD1 (5 bases). TRBV6-7 is noted as an ORF with a role that remains uncertain. V lost 8 bases, J lost 7 bases, and 14 bases lay in between. The CDR3 runs to 13 residues. The CDR3 region has the DNA TGTGCCAGCGGGCCAGGGATACACGGGGAGCTGTTTTTT. Amino acid sequence: CASGPGIHGELFF.